This section outlines one T cell receptor (beta chain) sequence together with its context. Antigen: not known. Germline assignment: CDR1 DFQATT and CDR2 SNEGSKA (reference sequence). With V trimmed by 0 bases and J by 5 bases, 7 bases remained unmatched. The CDR3 runs to 15 residues. A J-beta primer mix and a sample-barcoded 5' primer were used in a second PCR of about 7 to 12 cycles. There were at least 2.5 million CDR3-containing paired-end reads obtained from each sample. TCRdb ran MiXCR on the 5' RACE reads and lists one entry per CDR3 protein. The sample yields over 1,300,000 distinct CDR3 sequences, approximately 59% seen once. This sample is part of a study of blood T cells in healthy people across ages. Across the study: Capture by template switching was about one barcoded beta molecule per two T cells.

Donors gave around 10 milliliters of peripheral blood apiece. Study-level findings and limits: When set beside aged donors, long-lived donors presented more naive CD4+ cells and higher diversity.

The sequencing sample was made of blood. This clonotype was sampled from a man between 18 and 35 years old in good health. V gene TRBV20-1 combines with J gene TRBJ2-1; 7 bases line up with TRBD1. CDR3 bases: TGCAGTGCTAGAGATACGGGACAGCCTCACAATGAGCAGTTCTTC. Protein: CSARDTGQPHNEQFF.